This TCR beta chain originates from a study of T cell responses to AZD1222 COVID-19 vaccine. Clones were sequenced by immunoSEQ multiplex PCR, and TCRdb holds only the in-frame ones, with some missing. The profile shows 120,000 or so clones, about 89% of them singletons. Germline-derived CDR1 and CDR2 are SGHRS and YFSETQ. The CDR3 is made up of 16 amino acids. The ends were cut back, 6 bases at V and 4 bases at J, with 21 bases in the middle. The chain employs TRBV5-1 and TRBJ2-3; either TRBD1 or TRBD2 may fit D (6 bases each). Specimen: peripheral blood, collected on day 0 of AZD1222 vaccination. This TCR came from an adult in good health. This CDR3 is CASTQDGGGLADTQYF. In nucleotides, the CDR3 is TGCGCCAGCACCCAGGATGGAGGGGGGTTGGCAGATACGCAGTATTTT.